The sequence of this T cell receptor (beta chain) was determined in a study of blood T cell repertoires in COVID-19. Whole-study context: COVID-19 samples, acute and convalescent, were from the United States, Italy and Spain. From T cells, B-cell-depleted T cells, or PBMCs came the material, which was cDNA or gDNA.

The authors' processing: Amplification with reference gene primers provided the estimates of nucleated cell counts. TCRdb keeps only in-frame clones here, not all; method: immunoSEQ multiplex PCR. The D gene and trimming were derived from the DNA, and the V and J assignments and clone size from that table. Here the sample spans under 150,000 clones, over 75% being singletons. A few counts support this clone. The J segment lost 6 bases and the V segment lost 3 bases, leaving 2 bases of the junction unmatched. The CDR3 consists of 13 residues. CDR1 and CDR2 from the germline V gene are SEHNR and FQNEAQ (reference sequence).

The specimen was peripheral blood. This clonotype originated in a woman aged 60-75 years with active COVID-19. This chain joins TRBV7-9 and TRBJ1-2; 9 bases agree with TRBD1. CDR3: CASSLGQGDGYTF. CDR3 coding DNA: TGTGCCAGCAGCTTGGGACAGGGCGATGGCTACACCTTC. The variable domain in full, completed from reference TRBV7-9 and TRBJ1-2, reads DTGVSQNPRHKITKRGQNVTFRCDPISEHNRLYWYRQTLGQGPEFLTYFQNEAQLEKSRLLSDRFSAERPKGSFSTLEIQRTEQGDSAMYLCASSLGQGDGYTFGSGTRLTVV.